The clone carrying this TCR beta chain appeared many times. The time point: longitudinal time-point 1 (baseline). TCRdb passed the 5' RACE reads through MiXCR, listing each CDR3 protein once. Among tens of thousands of distinct CDR3 sequences listed, under 4% were seen once. This record comes from a study of neurological immune-mediated disorders. This CDR3 spans 15 amino acids. The V gene end was trimmed by 6 bases and the J gene end by 6 bases; junction bases not matched to a gene: 7. The receptor was isolated from a woman aged 60 to 75 with multiple sclerosis. The chain recombines TRBV12-3 or TRBV12-4 with TRBJ1-6; 8 bases fit TRBD1. Material: PBMCs. The CDR3 sequence is CASRPTGAPNSPLHF. The CDR3 DNA is TGTGCCAGCAGACCGACAGGGGCCCCTAATTCACCCCTCCACTTT.